This T cell receptor beta chain was captured by sequencing in a study of graft-versus-host responses after intestinal transplantation. Generated by immunoSEQ multiplex PCR, the TCRdb table keeps only in-frame clones and is missing some. This repertoire shows just over 95,000 clones, about 93% found once; its top ten account for roughly 0.17%. As to this clone: The antigen is not known.

The TCR comes from a human donor who received an intestinal transplant. This sample comprised unstimulated CD4+ T cells sorted from spleen or lymph node cells, obtained before intestinal transplant.

The chain's CDR3 is CASSTRGVSGVSYNEQFF. The CDR3 bases are TGTGCCAGCAGCACAAGGGGGGTAAGCGGGGTATCCTACAATGAGCAGTTCTTC. This chain joins TRBV9 and TRBJ2-1; D perhaps matches TRBD2 (7 bases). CDR3 length equals 18 residues. Deletions cut 4 bases from V and 1 base from J, with 21 bases between. Germline values: CDR1 SGDLS, CDR2 YYNGEE. The full variable domain, its missing parts supplied by reference TRBV9 and TRBJ2-1, is DSGVTQTPKHLITATGQRVTLRCSPRSGDLSVYWYQQSLDQGLQFLIQYYNGEERAKGNILERFSAQQFPDLHSELNLSSLELGDSALYFCASSTRGVSGVSYNEQFFGPGTRLTVL.